This T cell receptor beta chain was identified during a study of neurological immune-mediated disorders. This clonotype occurred many times. Its antigen is unknown. Germline-derived CDR1 and CDR2 are SGHKS and YYEKEE (reference sequence). Between the trimmed V and J ends, which lost 2 bases and 1 base, there was a span of 9 bases. The CDR3 is 14 residues long. The cDNA was produced through 5'RACE with 10-nucleotide random UMIs. TCRdb reprocessed the 5' RACE reads with MiXCR, giving one entry per CDR3 protein. The repertoire holds roughly 23,000 distinct CDR3 sequences, with 10% as singletons. Findings of the study overall: Across subjects, no CDR3 amino acid sequence appeared in expanded clones of more than one subject, a finding that suggested private repertoires in all groups. Expansion of TCR clones was greatest in HTLV-1-associated myelopathy and smallest in multiple sclerosis, where it fell below that of healthy controls.

The chain carries TRBV5-5 and TRBJ1-1; D not resolved. The receptor's source is a woman aged 55-69 years with HTLV-1-associated myelopathy (HAM/TSP). Sequencing used PBMCs. CDR3 sequence: CASSFDVGNTEAFF. The CDR3 nucleotides read TGTGCCAGCAGCTTCGATGTCGGGAACACTGAAGCTTTCTTT.